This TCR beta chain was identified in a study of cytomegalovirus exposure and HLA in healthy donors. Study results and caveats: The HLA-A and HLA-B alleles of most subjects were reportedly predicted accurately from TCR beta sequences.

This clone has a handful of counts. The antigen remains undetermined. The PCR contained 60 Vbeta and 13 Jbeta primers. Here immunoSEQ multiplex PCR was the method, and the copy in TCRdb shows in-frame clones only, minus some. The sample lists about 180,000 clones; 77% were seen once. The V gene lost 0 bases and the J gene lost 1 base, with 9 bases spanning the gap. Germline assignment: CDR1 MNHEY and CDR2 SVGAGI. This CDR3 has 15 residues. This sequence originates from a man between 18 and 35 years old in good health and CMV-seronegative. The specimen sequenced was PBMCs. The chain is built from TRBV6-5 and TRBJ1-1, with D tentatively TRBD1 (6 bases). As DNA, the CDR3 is TGTGCCAGCAGTTACTCGGGGGCACAGAACACTGAAGCTTTCTTT. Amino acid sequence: CASSYSGAQNTEAFF.